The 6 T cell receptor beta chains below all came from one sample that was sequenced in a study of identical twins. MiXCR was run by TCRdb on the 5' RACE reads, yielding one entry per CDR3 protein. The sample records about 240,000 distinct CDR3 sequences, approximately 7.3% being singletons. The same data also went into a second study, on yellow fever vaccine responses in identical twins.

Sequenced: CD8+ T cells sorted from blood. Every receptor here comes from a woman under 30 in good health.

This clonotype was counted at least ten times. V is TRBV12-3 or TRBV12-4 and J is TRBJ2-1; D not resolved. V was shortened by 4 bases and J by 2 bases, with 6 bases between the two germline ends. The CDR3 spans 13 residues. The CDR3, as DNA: TGTGCCAGCAGTTACACCACCTACAATGAGCAGTTCTTC. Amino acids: CASSYTTYNEQFF.

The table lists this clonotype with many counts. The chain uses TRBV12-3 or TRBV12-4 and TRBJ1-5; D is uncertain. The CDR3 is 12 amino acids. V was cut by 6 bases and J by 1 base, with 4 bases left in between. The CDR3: CASRESNQPQHF. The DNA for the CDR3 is TGTGCCAGCAGAGAAAGCAATCAGCCCCAGCATTTT.

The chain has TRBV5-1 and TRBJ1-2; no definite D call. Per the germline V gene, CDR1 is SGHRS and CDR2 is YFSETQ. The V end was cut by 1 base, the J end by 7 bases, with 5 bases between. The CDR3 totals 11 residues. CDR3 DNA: TGCGCCAGCAGCTTGCCCTCTGGCTACACCTTC. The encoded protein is CASSLPSGYTF.

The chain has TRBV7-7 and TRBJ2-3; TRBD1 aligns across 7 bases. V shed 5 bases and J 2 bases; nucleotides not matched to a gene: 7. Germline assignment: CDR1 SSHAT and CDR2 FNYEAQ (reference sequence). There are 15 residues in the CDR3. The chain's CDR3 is CASSLRQGPTDTQYF. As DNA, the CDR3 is TGTGCCAGCAGCCTAAGACAGGGCCCCACAGATACGCAGTATTTT.

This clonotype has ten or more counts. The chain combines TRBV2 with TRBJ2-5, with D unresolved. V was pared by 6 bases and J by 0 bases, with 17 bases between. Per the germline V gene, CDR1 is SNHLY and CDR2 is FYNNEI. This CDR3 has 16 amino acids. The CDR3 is CASRTSGDSYQETQYF. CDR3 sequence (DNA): TGTGCCAGCAGAACCTCCGGCGATTCGTACCAAGAGACCCAGTACTTC.

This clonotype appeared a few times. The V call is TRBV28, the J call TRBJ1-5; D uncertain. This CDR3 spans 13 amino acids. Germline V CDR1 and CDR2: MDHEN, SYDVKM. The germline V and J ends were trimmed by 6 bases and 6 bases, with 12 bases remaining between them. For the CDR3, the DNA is TGTGCCAGCAGCCCCCATCTTACTCAGCCCCAGCATTTT. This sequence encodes CASSPHLTQPQHF.